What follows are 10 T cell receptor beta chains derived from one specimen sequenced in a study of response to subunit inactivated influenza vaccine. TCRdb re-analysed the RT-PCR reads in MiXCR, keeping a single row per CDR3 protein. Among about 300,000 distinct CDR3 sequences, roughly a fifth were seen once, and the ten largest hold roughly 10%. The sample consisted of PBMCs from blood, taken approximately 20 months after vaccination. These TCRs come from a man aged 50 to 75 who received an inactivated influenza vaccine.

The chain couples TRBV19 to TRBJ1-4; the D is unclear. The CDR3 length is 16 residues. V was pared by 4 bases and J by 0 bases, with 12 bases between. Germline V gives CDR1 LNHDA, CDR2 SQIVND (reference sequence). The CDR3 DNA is TGTGCCAGTAGTACCACCCGTTATGCAACTAATGAAAAACTGTTTTTT. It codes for CASSTTRYATNEKLFF. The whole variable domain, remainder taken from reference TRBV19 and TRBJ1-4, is DGGITQSPKYLFRKEGQNVTLSCEQNLNHDAMYWYRQDPGQGLRLIYYSQIVNDFQKGDIAEGYSVSREKKESFPLTVTSAQKNPTAFYLCASSTTRYATNEKLFFGSGTQLSVL.

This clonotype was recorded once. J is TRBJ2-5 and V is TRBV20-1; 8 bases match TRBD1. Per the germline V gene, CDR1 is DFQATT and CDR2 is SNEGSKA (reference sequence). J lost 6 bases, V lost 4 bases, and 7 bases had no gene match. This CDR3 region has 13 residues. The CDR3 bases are TGCAGTGCTACCCGGACAGGGCAAAAGACCCAGTACTTC. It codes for CSATRTGQKTQYF.

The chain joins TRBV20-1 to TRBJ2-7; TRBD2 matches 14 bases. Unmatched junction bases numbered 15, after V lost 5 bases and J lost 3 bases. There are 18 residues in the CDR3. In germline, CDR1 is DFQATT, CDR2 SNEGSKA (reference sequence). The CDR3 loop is CSAQGLAGGDFLFYEQYF. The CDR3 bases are TGCAGTGCTCAAGGACTAGCGGGGGGCGATTTCCTTTTCTACGAGCAGTACTTC.

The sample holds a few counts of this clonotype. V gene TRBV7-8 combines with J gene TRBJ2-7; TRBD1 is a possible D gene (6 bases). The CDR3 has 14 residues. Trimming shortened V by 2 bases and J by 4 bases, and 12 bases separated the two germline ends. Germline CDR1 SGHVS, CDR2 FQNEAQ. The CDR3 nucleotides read TGTGCCAGCAGCTTATCACAGGGTGGATACGAGCAGTACTTC. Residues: CASSLSQGGYEQYF.

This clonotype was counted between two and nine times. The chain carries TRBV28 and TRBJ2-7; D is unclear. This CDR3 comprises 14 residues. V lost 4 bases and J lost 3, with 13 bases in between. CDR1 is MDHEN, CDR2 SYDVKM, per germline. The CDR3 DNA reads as TGTGCCAGCAGTTCTCAACGATTCCACTACGAGCAGTACTTC. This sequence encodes CASSSQRFHYEQYF.

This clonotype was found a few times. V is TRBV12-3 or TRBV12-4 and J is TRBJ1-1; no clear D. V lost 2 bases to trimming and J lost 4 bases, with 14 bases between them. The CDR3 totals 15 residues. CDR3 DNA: TGTGCCAGCAGTTTATACGAGGGCCGAGGCACTGAAGCTTTCTTT. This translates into CASSLYEGRGTEAFF.

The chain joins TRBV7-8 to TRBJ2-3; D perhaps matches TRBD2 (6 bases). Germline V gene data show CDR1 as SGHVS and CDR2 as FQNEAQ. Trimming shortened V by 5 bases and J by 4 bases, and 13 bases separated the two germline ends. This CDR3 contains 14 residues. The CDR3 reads CASSRRDSSDTQYF. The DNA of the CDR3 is TGTGCCAGCAGCCGCCGGGACTCTTCAGATACGCAGTATTTT.

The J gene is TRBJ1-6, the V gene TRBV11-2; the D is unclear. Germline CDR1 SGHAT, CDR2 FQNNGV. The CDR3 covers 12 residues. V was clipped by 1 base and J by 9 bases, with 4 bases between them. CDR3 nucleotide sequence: TGTGCCAGCAGCTTAGGCCGTTCACCCCTCCACTTT. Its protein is CASSLGRSPLHF.

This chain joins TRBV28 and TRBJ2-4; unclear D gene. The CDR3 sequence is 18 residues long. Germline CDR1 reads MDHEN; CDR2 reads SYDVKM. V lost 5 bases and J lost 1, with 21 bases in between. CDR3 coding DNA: TGTGCCAGCAGTGGCCTCGGCGTTGGATTCGGGGCCAAAAACATTCAGTACTTC. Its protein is CASSGLGVGFGAKNIQYF. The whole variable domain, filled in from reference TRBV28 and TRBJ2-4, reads DVKVTQSSRYLVKRTGEKVFLECVQDMDHENMFWYRQDPGLGLRLIYFSYDVKMKEKGDIPEGYSVSREKKERFSLILESASTNQTSMYLCASSGLGVGFGAKNIQYFGAGTRLSVL.

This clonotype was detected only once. Here the CDR3 DNA reads TGTGCCAGCAGAATGGGGGCCCCGAAAGTAGAGTCAACCGGGGAGCTGTTTTTT. Translated, it gives CASRMGAPKVESTGELFF. The rearrangement uses TRBV6-2 or TRBV6-3 and TRBJ2-2; TRBD1 is a possible D gene (6 bases). Trimming removed 6 bases from V and 5 bases from J, with 25 bases in between. The CDR3 length is 18 residues. Germline V gene data show CDR1 as MNHEY and CDR2 as SVGEGT.